The source of this T cell receptor (beta chain) is a study of T cell responses to AZD1222 COVID-19 vaccine. V lost 4 bases, J lost 4 bases, and 13 bases lay in between. From germline, CDR1 is LNHDA and CDR2 SQIVND (reference sequence). CDR3 length: 14 residues. This clone was seen a single time. The assay was immunoSEQ multiplex PCR, and TCRdb's table has in-frame clones only and misses some. The repertoire holds 50,000 to 65,000 clones, with 70% to 90% as singletons. V and J are TRBV19 and TRBJ1-1, with D perhaps matching TRBD1 (5 bases). This specimen was peripheral blood, taken 28 days after the second AZD1222 dose. This receptor was obtained from an adult who received the AZD1222 COVID-19 vaccine. This chain's CDR3 is CASSKEGLGTEAFF. The CDR3 DNA reads TGTGCCAGTAGTAAGGAGGGGTTGGGCACTGAAGCTTTCTTT.